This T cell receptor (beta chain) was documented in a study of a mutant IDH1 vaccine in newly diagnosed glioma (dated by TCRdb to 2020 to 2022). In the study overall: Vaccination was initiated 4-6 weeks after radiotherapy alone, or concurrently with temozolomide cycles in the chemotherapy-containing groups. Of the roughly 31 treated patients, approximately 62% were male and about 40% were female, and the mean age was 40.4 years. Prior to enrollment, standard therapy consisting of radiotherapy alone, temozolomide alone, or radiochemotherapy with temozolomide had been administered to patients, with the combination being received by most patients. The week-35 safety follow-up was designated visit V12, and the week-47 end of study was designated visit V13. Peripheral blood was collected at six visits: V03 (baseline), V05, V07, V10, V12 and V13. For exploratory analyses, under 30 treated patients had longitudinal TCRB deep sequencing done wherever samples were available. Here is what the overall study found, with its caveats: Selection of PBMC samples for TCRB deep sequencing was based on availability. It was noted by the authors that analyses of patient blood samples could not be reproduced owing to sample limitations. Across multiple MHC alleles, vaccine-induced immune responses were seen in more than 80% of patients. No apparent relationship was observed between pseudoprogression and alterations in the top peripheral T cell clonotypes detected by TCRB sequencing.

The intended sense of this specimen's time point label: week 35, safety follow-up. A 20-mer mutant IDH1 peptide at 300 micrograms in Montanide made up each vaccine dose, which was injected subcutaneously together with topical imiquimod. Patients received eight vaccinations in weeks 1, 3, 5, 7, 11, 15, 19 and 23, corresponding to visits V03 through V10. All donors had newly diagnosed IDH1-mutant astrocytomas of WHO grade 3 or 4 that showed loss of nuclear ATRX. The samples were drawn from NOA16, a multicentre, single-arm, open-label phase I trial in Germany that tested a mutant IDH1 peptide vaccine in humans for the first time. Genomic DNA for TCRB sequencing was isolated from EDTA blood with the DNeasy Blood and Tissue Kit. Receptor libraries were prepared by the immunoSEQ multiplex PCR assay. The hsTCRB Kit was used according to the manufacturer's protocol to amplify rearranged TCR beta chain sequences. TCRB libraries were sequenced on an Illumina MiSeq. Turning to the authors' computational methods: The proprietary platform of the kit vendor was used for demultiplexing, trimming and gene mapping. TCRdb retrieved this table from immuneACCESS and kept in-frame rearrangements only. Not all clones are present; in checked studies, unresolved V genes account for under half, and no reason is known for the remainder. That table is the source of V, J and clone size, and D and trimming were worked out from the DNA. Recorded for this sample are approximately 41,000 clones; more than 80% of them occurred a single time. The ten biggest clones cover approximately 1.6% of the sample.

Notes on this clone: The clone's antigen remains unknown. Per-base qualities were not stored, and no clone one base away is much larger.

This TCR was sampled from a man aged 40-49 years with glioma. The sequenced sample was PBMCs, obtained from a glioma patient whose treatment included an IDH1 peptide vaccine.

The CDR3 is CASSLGANYEQYF. The nucleotide sequence reads as follows: TGTGCCAGCAGCTTGGGGGCTAACTACGAGCAGTACTTC. The rearranged chain carries TRBV7-9 and TRBJ2-7; TRBD1 is a possible D gene, resting on 6 matching bases. V is pared back by 3 bases and J by 3 bases, with 9 bases lying between the germline termini. The germline V gene (reference sequence) specifies SEHNR as CDR1 and FQNEAQ as CDR2. From cysteine to phenylalanine, the CDR3 is 13 amino acids long. The read is trimmed to its CDR3 DNA, 39 bases read in frame from base 1.